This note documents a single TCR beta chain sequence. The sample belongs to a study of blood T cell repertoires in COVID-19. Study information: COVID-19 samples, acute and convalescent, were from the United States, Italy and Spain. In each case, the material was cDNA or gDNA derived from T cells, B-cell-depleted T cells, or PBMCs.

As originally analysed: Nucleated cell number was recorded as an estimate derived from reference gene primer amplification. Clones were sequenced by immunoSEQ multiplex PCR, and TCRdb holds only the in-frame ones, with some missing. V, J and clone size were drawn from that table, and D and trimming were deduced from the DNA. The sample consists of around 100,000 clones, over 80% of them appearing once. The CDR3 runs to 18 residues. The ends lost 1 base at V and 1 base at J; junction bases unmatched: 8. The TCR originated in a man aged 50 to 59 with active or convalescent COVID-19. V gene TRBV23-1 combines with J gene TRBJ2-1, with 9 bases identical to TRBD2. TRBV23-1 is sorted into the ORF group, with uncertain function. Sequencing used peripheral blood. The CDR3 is CASSQFDSGGSSYNEQFF. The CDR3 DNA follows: TGCGCCAGCAGTCAATTTGATAGCGGGGGCTCATCCTACAATGAGCAGTTCTTC.